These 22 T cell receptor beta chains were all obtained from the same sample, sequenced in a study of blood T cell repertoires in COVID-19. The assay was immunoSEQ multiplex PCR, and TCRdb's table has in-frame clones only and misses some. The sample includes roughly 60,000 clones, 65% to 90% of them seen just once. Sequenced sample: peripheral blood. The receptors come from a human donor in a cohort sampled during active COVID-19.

CDR3 in DNA: TGCAGCGTTCAGGGTGGGGACAGAATGTACGAGCAGTACTTC. Protein product: CSVQGGDRMYEQYF. The chain uses TRBV29-1 and TRBJ2-7; the match to TRBD1 covers 7 bases. The CDR3 is made up of 14 amino acids. The V gene's germline CDR1 is SQVTM and CDR2 ANQGSEA. V was pared by 5 bases and J by 4 bases, with 11 bases of the junction left unmatched.

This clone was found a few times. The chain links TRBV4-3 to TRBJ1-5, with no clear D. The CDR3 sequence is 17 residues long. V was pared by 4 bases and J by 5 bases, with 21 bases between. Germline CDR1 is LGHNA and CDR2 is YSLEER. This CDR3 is CASSPTLPGKGDQPQHF. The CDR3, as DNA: TGCGCCAGCAGCCCAACCCTTCCCGGGAAGGGCGATCAGCCCCAGCATTTT.

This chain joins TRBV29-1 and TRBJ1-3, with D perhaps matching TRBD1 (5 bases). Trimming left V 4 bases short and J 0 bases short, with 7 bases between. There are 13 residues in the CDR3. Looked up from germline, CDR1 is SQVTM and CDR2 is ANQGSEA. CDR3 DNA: TGCAGCGTTGGGACACTCTCTGGAAACACCATATATTTT. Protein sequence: CSVGTLSGNTIYF. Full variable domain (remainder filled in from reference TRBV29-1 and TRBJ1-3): SAVISQKPSRDICQRGTSLTIQCQVDSQVTMMFWYRQQPGQSLTLIATANQGSEATYESGFVIDKFPISRPNLTFSTLTVSNMSPEDSSIYLCSVGTLSGNTIYFGEGSWLTVV.

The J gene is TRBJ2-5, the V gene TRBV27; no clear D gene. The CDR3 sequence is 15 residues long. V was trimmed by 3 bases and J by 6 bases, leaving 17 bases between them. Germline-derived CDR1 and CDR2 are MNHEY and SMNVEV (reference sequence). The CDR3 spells CASSFSGLGSQTQYF. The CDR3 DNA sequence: TGTGCCAGCAGTTTTTCAGGATTGGGTTCTCAGACCCAGTACTTC.

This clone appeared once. The CDR3 coding sequence is TGCAGTGCTAGTGGACAGAACTATGGCTACACCTTC. Amino acids: CSASGQNYGYTF. This chain uses TRBV20-1 with TRBJ1-2; TRBD1 is a possible D gene (6 bases). The V end lost 3 bases, the J end lost 2 bases, and 7 bases lay between the germline ends. From germline, CDR1 is DFQATT and CDR2 SNEGSKA (reference sequence). The CDR3 loop spans 12 amino acids.

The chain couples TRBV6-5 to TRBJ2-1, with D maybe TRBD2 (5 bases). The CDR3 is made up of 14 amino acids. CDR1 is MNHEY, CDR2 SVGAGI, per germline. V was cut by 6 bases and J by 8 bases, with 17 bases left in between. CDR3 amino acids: CASRPLSVRDEQFF. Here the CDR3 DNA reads TGTGCCAGCAGACCCCTTAGCGTTCGGGATGAGCAGTTCTTC.

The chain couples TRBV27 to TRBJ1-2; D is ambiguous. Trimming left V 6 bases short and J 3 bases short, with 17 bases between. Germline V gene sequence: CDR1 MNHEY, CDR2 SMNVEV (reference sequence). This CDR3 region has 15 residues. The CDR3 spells CASSLTRGGHYGYTF. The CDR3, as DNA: TGTGCCAGCAGCTTAACGCGGGGAGGCCACTATGGCTACACCTTC.

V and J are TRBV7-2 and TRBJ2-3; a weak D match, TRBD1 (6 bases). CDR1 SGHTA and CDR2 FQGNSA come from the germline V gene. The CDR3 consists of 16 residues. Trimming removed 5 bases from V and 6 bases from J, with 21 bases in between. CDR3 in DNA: TGTGCCAGCAGCCCTACCGGGACACTTCCCCGGGATACGCAGTATTTT. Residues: CASSPTGTLPRDTQYF.

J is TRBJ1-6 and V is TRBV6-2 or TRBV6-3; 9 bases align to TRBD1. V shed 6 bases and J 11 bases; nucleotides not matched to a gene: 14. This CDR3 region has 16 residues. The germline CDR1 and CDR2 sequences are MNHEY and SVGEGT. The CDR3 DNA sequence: TGTGCCAGCAGCGGACGCGGGACAGGGCTTATGACACCCCTCCACTTT. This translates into CASSGRGTGLMTPLHF.

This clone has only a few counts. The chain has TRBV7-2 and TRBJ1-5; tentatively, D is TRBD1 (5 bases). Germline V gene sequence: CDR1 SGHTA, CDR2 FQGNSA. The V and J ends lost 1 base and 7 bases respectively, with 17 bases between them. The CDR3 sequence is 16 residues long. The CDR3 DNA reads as TGTGCCAGCAGCTTAGATCTTGTTAGGACACAACAGCCCCAGCATTTT. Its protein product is CASSLDLVRTQQPQHF.

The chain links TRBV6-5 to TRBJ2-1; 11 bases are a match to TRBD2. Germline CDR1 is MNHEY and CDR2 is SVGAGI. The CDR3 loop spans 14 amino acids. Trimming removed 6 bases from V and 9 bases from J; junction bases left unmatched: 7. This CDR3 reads CASRSSGGMGEQFF. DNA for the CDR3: TGTGCCAGCAGGTCTAGCGGGGGGATGGGTGAGCAGTTCTTC.

This CDR3 is CASSQDVAGLYTEAFF. Written as DNA, the CDR3 is TGTGCCAGCAGCCAAGATGTCGCAGGGTTGTACACTGAAGCTTTCTTT. This rearrangement joins TRBV3-1 (or the pseudogene TRBV3-2) to TRBJ1-1; D possibly corresponds to TRBD1 (5 bases). The germline V gene has CDR1 LGHDT and CDR2 YNNKEL (reference sequence). The CDR3 totals 16 residues. V was pared by 0 bases and J by 3 bases, with 14 bases between.

In DNA form, the CDR3 reads TGTGCCAGTGGGACTGCTACTTTTTCCCAAGAGACCCAGTACTTC. Translation: CASGTATFSQETQYF. V is TRBV2 and J is TRBJ2-5; D is possibly TRBD2 (6 bases). This CDR3 has 15 amino acids. The germline V and J ends were trimmed by 9 bases and 1 base, with 18 bases remaining between them. Germline values: CDR1 SNHLY, CDR2 FYNNEI.

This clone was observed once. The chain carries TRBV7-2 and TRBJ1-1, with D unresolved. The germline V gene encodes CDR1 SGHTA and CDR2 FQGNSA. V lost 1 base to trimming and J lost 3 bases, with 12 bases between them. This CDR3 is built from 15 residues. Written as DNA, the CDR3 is TGTGCCAGCAGCTTAGTGAGGGTTTCCGACACTGAAGCTTTCTTT. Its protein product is CASSLVRVSDTEAFF.

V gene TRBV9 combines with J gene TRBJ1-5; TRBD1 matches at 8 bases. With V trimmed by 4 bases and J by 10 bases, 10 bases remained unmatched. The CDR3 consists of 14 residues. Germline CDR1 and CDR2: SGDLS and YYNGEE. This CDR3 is CASSPTGGYYPQHF. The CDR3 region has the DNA TGTGCCAGCAGCCCCACAGGGGGATACTATCCCCAGCATTTT.

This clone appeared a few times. CDR3 protein: CSVEGQGPSGELFF. The CDR3 DNA reads TGCAGCGTTGAGGGACAGGGGCCCTCCGGGGAGCTGTTTTTT. The chain employs TRBV29-1 and TRBJ2-2; 10 positions agree with TRBD1. Per germline, CDR1 SQVTM and CDR2 ANQGSEA. The CDR3 extends over 14 amino acids. With 3 bases clipped from V and 6 bases from J, the junction kept 4 bases outside the gene matches.

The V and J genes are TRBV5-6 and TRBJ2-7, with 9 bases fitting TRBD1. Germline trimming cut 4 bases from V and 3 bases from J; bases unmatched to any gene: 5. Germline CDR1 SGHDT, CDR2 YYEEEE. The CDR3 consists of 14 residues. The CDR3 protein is CASSPPGQGYEQYF. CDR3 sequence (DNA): TGTGCCAGCAGCCCGCCGGGACAGGGCTACGAGCAGTACTTC.

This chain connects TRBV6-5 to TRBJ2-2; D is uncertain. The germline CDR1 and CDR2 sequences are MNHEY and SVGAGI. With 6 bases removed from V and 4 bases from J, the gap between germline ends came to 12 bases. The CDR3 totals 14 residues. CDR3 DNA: TGTGCCAGCAGCAGGCAATGGGCCACCGGGGAGCTGTTTTTT. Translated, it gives CASSRQWATGELFF.

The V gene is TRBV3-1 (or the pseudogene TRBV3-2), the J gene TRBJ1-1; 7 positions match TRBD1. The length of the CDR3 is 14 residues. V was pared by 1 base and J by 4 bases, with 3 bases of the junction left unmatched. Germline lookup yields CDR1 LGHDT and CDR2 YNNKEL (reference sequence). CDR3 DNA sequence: TGTGCCAGCAGCCAAGGACAGGGAGCCACTGAAGCTTTCTTT. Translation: CASSQGQGATEAFF.

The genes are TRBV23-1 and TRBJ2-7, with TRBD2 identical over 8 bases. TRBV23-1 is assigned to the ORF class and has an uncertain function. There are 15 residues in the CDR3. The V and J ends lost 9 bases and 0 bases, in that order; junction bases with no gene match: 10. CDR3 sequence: CASQVSGTSSYEQYF. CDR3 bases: TGCGCCAGTCAAGTAAGTGGGACTAGCTCCTACGAGCAGTACTTC.

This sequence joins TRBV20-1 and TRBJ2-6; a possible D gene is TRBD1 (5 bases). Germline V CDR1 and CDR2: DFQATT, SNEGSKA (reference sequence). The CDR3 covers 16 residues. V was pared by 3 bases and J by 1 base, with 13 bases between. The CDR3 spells CSASSQGGSGANVLTF. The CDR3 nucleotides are TGCAGTGCTAGTAGTCAGGGTGGGTCTGGGGCCAACGTCCTGACTTTC.

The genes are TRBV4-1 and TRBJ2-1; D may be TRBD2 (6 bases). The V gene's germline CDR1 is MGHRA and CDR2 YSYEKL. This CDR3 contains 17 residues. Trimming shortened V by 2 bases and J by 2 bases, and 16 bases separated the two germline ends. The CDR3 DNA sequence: TGCGCCAGCAGCCAAAGGGATGTGTGGGGGGCCTACAATGAGCAGTTCTTC. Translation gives CASSQRDVWGAYNEQFF.